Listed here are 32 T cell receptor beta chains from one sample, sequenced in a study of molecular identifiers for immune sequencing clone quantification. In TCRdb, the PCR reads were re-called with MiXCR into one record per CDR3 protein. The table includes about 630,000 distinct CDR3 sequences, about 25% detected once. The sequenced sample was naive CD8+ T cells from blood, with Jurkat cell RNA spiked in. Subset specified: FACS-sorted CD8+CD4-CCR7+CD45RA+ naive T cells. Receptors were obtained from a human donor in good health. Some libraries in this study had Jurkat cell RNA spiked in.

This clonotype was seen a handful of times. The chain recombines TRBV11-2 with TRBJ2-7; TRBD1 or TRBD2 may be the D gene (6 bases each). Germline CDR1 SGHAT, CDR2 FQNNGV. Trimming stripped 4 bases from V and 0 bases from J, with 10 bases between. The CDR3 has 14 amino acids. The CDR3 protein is CASSYKGGSYEQYF. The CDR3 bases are TGTGCCAGCAGCTATAAGGGGGGCTCCTACGAGCAGTACTTC.

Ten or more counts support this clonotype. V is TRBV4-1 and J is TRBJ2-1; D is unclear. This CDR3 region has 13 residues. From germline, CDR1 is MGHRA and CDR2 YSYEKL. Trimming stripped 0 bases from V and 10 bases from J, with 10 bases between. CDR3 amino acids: CASSQERATEQFF. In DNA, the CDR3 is TGCGCCAGCAGCCAAGAAAGGGCTACCGAGCAGTTCTTC.

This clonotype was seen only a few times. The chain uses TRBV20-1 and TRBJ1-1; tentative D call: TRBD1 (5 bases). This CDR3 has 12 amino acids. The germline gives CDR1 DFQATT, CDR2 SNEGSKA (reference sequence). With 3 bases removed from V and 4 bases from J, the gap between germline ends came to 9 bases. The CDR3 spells CSARDIPTEAFF. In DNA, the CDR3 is TGCAGTGCTAGGGACATCCCCACTGAAGCTTTCTTT.

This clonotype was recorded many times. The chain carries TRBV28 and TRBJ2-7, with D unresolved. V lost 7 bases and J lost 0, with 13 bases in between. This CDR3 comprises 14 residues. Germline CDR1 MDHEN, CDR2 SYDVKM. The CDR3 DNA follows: TGTGCCAGCATAAGTAAACTACTCTCCTACGAGCAGTACTTC. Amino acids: CASISKLLSYEQYF.

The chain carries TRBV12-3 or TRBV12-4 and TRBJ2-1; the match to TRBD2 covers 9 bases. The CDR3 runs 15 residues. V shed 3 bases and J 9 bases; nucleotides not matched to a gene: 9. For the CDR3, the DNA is TGTGCCAGCAGTTTCTTGGTAGCGGGAGATGGTGAGCAGTTCTTC. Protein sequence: CASSFLVAGDGEQFF.

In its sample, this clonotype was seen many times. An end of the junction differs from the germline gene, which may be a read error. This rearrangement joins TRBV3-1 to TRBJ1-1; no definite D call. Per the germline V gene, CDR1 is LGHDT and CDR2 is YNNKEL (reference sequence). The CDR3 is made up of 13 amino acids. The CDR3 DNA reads TGTGCCAGCACCCAACCGGAGGTGGGTGAAGCTTTCTTT. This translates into CASTQPEVGEAFF. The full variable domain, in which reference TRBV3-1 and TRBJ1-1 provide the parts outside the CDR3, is DTAVSQTPKYLVTQMGNDKSIKCEQNLGHDTMYWYKQDSKKFLKIMFSYNNKELIINETVPNRFSPKSPDKAHLNLHINSLELGDSAVYFCASTQPEVGEAFFGQGTRLTVV.

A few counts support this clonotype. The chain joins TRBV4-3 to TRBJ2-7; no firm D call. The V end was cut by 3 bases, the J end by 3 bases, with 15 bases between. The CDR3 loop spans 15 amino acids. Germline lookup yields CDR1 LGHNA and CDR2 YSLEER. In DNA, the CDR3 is TGCGCCAGCAGCCACGATATGGGTAGGGTCTACGAGCAGTACTTC. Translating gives CASSHDMGRVYEQYF.

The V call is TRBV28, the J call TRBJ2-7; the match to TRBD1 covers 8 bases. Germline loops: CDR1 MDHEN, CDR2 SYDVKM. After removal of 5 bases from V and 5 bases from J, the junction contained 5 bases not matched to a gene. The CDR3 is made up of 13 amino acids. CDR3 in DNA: TGTGCCAGCAGTGTGACAGGGGTCCACGAGCAGTACTTC. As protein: CASSVTGVHEQYF.

The CDR3 reads CASSAPDRENSPLHF. The CDR3 DNA sequence: TGCGCCAGCAGCGCGCCGGACAGGGAGAATTCACCCCTCCACTTT. The chain links TRBV5-1 to TRBJ1-6, with 8 nucleotides matching TRBD1. Germline-derived CDR1 and CDR2 are SGHRS and YFSETQ. Trimming removed 4 bases from V and 7 bases from J; junction bases left unmatched: 7. The CDR3 covers 15 residues.

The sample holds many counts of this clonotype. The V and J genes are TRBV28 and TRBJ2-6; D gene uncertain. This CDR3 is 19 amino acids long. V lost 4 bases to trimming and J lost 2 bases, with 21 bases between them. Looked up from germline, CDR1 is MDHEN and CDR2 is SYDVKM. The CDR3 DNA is TGTGCCAGCAGTTCGAGACGGTCTGGCACTCCCGCTGGGGCCAACGTCCTGACTTTC. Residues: CASSSRRSGTPAGANVLTF. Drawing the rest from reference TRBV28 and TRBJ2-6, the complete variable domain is DVKVTQSSRYLVKRTGEKVFLECVQDMDHENMFWYRQDPGLGLRLIYFSYDVKMKEKGDIPEGYSVSREKKERFSLILESASTNQTSMYLCASSSRRSGTPAGANVLTFGAGSRLTVL.

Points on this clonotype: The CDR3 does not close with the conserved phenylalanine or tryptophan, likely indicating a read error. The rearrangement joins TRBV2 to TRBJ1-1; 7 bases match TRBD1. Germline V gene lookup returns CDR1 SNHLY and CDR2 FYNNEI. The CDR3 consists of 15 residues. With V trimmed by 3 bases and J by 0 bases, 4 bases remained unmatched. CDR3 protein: CASSDGQALNTEAFS. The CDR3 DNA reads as TGTGCCAGCAGTGATGGACAGGCGCTGAACACTGAAGCTTTCTCT.

The chain's CDR3 is CASSYIRDLDYEQYF. CDR3 sequence (DNA): TGTGCCAGCAGTTACATCCGGGACTTAGACTACGAGCAGTACTTC. The chain recombines TRBV6-2 or TRBV6-3 with TRBJ2-7; D might be TRBD2 (6 bases). The CDR3 has 15 residues. Trimming left V 2 bases short and J 3 bases short, with 14 bases between. Germline values: CDR1 MNHEY, CDR2 SVGEGT.

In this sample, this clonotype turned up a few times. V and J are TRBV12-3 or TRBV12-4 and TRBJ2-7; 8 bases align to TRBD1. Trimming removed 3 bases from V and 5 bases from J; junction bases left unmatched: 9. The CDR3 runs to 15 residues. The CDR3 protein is CASSFRAGGKNEQYF. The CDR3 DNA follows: TGTGCCAGCAGTTTTAGGGCAGGGGGCAAGAACGAGCAGTACTTC.

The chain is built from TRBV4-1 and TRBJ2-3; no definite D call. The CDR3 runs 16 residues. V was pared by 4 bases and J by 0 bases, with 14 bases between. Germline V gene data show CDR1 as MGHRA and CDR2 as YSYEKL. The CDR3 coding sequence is TGCGCCAGCAGCCTCATGTCCGGCACTAGCACAGATACGCAGTATTTT. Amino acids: CASSLMSGTSTDTQYF.

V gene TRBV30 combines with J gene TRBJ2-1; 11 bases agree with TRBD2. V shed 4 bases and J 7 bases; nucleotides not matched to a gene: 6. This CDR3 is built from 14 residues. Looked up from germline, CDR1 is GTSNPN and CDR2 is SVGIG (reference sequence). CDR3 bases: TGTGCCTGGACGGGACTAGCGGTCGGGAATGAGCAGTTCTTC. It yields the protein CAWTGLAVGNEQFF.

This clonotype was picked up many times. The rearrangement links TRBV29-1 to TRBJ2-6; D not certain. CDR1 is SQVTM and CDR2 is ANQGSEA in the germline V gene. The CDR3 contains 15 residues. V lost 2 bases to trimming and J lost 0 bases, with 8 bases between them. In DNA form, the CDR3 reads TGCAGCGTTGAAAGACCGAGCTCTGGGGCCAACGTCCTGACTTTC. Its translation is CSVERPSSGANVLTF.

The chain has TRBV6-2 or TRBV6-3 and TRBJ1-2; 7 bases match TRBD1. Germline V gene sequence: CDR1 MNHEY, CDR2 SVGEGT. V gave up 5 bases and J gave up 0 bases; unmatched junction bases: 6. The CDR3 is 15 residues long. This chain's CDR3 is CASSHWTGANYGYTF. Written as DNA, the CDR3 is TGTGCCAGCAGTCACTGGACAGGAGCTAACTATGGCTACACCTTC.

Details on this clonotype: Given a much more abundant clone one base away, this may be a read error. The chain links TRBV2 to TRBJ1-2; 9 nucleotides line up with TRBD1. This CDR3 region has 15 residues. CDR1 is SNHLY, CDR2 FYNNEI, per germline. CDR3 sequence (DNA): TGTGCCAGCAGTGAGGGACAGGGAGTTAACTATGGCTACGCCTTC. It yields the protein CASSEGQGVNYGYAF.

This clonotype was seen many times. CDR3 nucleotide sequence: TGTGCCACCAGTGACGAAGGGACAGCCCTGGCCAAAAACATTCAGTACTTC. Translation: CATSDEGTALAKNIQYF. V is TRBV24-1 and J is TRBJ2-4; 7 bases fit TRBD1. V gave up 4 bases and J gave up 1 base; unmatched junction bases: 9. The CDR3 has 17 residues. Germline V gene sequence: CDR1 KGHDR, CDR2 SFDVKD.

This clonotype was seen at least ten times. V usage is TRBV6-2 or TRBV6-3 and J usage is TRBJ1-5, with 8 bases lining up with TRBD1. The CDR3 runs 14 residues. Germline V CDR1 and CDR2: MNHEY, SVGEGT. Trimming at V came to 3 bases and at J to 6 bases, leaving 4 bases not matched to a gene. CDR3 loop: CASSYLQGVQPQHF. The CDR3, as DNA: TGTGCCAGCAGTTATTTACAGGGGGTTCAGCCCCAGCATTTT.

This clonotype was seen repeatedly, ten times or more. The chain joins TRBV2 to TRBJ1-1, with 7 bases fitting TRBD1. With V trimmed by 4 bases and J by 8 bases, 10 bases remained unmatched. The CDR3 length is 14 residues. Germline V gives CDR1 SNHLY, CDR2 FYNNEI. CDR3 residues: CASSATGQGVEAFF. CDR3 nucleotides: TGTGCCAGCAGTGCGACGGGGCAGGGGGTCGAAGCTTTCTTT.

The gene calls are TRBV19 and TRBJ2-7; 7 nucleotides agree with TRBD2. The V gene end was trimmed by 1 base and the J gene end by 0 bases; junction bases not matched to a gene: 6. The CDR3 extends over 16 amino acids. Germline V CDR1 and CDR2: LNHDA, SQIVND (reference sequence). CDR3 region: CASSIAVAGDSYEQYF. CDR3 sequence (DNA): TGTGCCAGTAGTATAGCTGTCGCGGGAGACTCCTACGAGCAGTACTTC. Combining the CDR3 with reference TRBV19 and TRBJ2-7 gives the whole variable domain DGGITQSPKYLFRKEGQNVTLSCEQNLNHDAMYWYRQDPGQGLRLIYYSQIVNDFQKGDIAEGYSVSREKKESFPLTVTSAQKNPTAFYLCASSIAVAGDSYEQYFGPGTRLTVT.

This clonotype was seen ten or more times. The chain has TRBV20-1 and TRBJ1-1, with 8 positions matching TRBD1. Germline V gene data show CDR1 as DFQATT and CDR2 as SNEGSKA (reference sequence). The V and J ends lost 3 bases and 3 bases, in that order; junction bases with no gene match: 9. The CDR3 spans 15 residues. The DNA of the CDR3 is TGCAGTGCTAGTGGGCAGGGGGCGTTTTACACTGAAGCTTTCTTT. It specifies CSASGQGAFYTEAFF.

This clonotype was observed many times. Here the CDR3 reads CASSFPGTHSQETQYF. In nucleotides, the CDR3 is TGTGCCAGCAGTTTTCCGGGGACCCATTCCCAAGAGACCCAGTACTTC. The chain is built from TRBV28 and TRBJ2-5; D is possibly TRBD1 or TRBD2 (5 bases each). Germline CDR1 reads MDHEN; CDR2 reads SYDVKM. The length of the CDR3 is 16 residues. Trimming left V 3 bases short and J 1 base short, with 15 bases between.

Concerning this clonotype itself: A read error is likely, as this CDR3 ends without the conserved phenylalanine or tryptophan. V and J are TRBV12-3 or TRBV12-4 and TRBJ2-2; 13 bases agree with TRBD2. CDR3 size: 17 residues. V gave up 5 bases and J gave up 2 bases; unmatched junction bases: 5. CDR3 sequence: CASSPWTSGRNTGELFL. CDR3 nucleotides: TGTGCCAGCAGTCCTTGGACTAGCGGGAGAAACACCGGGGAGCTGTTTCTT.

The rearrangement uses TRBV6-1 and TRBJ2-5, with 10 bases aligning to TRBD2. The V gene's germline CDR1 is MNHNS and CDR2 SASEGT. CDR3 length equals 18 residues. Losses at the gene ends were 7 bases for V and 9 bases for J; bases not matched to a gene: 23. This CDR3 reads CASTYQGGSSGSLEPQYF. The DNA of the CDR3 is TGTGCCAGCACCTACCAAGGGGGTTCTAGCGGGAGTTTGGAGCCCCAGTACTTC.

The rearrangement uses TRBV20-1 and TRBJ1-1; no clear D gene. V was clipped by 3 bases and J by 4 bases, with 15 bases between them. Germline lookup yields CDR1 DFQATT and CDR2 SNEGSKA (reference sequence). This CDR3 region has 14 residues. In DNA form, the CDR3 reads TGCAGTGCTAGGGGAGTGGGCAAGGTCACTGAAGCTTTCTTT. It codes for CSARGVGKVTEAFF.

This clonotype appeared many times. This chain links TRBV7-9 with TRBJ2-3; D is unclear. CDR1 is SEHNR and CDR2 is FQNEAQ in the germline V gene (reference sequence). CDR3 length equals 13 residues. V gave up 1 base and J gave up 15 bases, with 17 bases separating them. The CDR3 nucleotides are TGTGCCAGCAGCTTAGATCCCTCACGAAGCATCTATTTT. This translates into CASSLDPSRSIYF.

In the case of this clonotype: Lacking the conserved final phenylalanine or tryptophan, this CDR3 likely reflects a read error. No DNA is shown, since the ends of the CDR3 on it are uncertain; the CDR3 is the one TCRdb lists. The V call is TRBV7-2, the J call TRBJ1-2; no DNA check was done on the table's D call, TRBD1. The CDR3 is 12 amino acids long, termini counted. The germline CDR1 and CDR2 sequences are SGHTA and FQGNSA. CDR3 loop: CAGSSGLTGNAV.

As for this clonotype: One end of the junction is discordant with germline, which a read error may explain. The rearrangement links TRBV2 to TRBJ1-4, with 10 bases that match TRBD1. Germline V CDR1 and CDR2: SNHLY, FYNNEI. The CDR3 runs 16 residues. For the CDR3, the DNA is TGTGCCAGCAGTGAATGGACAGGGGGAACTAATGAAAAACTGTCTTTT. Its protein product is CASSEWTGGTNEKLSF.

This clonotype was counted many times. CDR3 region: CASKTGTGFYWEQYF. The CDR3 DNA reads TGTGCCAGCAAAACCGGGACAGGGTTTTATTGGGAGCAGTACTTC. This rearrangement joins TRBV27 to TRBJ2-7, with 9 nucleotides matching TRBD1. The J segment lost 7 bases and the V segment lost 7 bases, leaving 14 bases of the junction unmatched. The CDR3 covers 15 residues. In germline, CDR1 is MNHEY, CDR2 SMNVEV (reference sequence).

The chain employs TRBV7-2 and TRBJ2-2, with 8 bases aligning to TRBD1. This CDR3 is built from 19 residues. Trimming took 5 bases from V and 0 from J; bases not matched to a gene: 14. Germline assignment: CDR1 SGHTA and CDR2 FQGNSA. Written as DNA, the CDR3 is TGTGCCAGCAGCCCGAAGGGACAGGCAAAACCATCGAACACCGGGGAGCTGTTTTTT. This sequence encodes CASSPKGQAKPSNTGELFF.